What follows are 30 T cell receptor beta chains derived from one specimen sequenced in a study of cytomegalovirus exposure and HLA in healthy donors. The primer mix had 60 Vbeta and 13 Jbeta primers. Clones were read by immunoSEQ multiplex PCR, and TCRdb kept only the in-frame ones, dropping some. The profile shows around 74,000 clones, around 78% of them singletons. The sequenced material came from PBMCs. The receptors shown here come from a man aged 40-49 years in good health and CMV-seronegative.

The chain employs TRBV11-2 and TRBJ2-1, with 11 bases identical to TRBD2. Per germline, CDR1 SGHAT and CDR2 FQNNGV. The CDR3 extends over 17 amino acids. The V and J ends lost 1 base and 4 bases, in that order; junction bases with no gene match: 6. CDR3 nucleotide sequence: TGTGCCAGCAGCTTAGTGGGGACTAGCGGTACTTACAATGAGCAGTTCTTC. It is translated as CASSLVGTSGTYNEQFF.

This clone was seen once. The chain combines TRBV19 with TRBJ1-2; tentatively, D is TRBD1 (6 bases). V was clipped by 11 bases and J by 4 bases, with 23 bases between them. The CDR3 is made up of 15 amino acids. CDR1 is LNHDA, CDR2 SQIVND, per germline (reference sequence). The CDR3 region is CASGWPRGGVYGYTF. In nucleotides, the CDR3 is TGTGCCTCCGGGTGGCCAAGGGGGGGCGTCTATGGCTACACCTTC.

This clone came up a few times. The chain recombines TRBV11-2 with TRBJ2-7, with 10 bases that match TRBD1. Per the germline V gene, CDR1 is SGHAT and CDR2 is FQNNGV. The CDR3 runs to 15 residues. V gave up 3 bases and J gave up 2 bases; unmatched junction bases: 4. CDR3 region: CASSLAGTGAYEQYF. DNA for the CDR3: TGTGCCAGCAGCTTGGCCGGGACAGGGGCCTACGAGCAGTACTTC.

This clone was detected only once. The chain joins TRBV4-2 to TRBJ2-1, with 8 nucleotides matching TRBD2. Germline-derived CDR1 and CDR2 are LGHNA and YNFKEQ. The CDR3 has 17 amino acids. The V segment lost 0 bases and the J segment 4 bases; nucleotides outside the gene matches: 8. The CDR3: CASSQELALAEYNEQFF. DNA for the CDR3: TGTGCCAGCAGCCAAGAGTTGGCACTAGCGGAGTACAATGAGCAGTTCTTC.

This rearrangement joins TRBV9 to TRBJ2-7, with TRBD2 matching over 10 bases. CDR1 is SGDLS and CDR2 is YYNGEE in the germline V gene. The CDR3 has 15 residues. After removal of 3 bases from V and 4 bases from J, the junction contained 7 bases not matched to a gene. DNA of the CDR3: TGTGCCAGCAGCGCCGCAAGCGGGGGGGTATACGAGCAGTACTTC. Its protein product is CASSAASGGVYEQYF.

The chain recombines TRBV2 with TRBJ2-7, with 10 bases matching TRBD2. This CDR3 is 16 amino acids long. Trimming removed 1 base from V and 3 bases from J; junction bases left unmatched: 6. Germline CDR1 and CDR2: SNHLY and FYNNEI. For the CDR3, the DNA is TGTGCCAGCAGTGAAGGACCTAGCGGGGGAGGCTACGAGCAGTACTTC. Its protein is CASSEGPSGGGYEQYF.

For the CDR3, the DNA is TGCAGCATCTACAGGACAGATACGCAGTATTTT. The encoded protein is CSIYRTDTQYF. The chain combines TRBV29-1 with TRBJ2-3; D is possibly TRBD1 (5 bases). This CDR3 has 11 amino acids. Trimming stripped 8 bases from V and 3 bases from J, with 9 bases between. Germline V gene sequence: CDR1 SQVTM, CDR2 ANQGSEA.

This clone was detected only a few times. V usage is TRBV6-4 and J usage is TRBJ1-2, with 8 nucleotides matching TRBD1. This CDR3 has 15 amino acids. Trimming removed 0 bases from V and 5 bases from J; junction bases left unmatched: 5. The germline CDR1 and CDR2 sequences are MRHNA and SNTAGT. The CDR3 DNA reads TGTGCCAGCAGTGACTCAGACAGGGGAGATTATGGCTACACCTTC. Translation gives CASSDSDRGDYGYTF.

As DNA, the CDR3 is TGTGCCAGCAGGATTTACAGGGGGAGCTATGGCTACACCTTC. It codes for CASRIYRGSYGYTF. V usage is TRBV6-5 and J usage is TRBJ1-2, with 8 bases aligning to TRBD1. Germline V gene sequence: CDR1 MNHEY, CDR2 SVGAGI. Trimming removed 6 bases from V and 4 bases from J; junction bases left unmatched: 7. CDR3 length: 14 residues.

The CDR3 spells CASSHQGRLHNEQFF. In nucleotides, the CDR3 is TGTGCCAGCAGCCATCAGGGGCGACTTCACAATGAGCAGTTCTTC. V gene TRBV4-2 combines with J gene TRBJ2-1, with a weak D call TRBD1 (6 bases). The germline gives CDR1 LGHNA, CDR2 YNFKEQ. The CDR3 loop spans 15 amino acids. Trimming took 3 bases from V and 5 from J, leaving 14 bases between them.

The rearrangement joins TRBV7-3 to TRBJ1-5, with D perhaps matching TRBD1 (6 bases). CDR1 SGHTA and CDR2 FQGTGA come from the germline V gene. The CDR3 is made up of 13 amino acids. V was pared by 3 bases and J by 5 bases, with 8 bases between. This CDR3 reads CASSFAGDQPQHF. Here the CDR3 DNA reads TGTGCCAGCAGCTTCGCAGGGGATCAGCCCCAGCATTTT.

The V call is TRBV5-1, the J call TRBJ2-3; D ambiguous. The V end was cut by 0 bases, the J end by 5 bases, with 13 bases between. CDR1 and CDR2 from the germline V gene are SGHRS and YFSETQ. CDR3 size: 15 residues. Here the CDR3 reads CASSLAASPGDTQYF. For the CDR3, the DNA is TGCGCCAGCAGCTTGGCCGCCTCCCCGGGAGATACGCAGTATTTT.

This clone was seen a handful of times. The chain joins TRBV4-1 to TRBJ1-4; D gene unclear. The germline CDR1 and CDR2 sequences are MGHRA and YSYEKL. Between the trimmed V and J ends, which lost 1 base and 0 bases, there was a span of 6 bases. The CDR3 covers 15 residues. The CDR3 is CASSQGLATNEKLFF. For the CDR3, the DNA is TGCGCCAGCAGCCAAGGACTGGCAACTAATGAAAAACTGTTTTTT.

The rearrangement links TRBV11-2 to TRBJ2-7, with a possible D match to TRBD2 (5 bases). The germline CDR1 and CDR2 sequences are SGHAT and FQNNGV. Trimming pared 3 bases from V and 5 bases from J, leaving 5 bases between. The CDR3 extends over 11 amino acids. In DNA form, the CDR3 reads TGTGCCAGCAGCTTCGGGAACGAGCAGTACTTC. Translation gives CASSFGNEQYF.

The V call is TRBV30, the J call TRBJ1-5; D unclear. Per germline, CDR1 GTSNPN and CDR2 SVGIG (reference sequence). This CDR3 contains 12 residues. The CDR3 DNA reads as TGTGCTTCCGGGGAGGGAGATCAGCCCCAGCATTTT. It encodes CASGEGDQPQHF.

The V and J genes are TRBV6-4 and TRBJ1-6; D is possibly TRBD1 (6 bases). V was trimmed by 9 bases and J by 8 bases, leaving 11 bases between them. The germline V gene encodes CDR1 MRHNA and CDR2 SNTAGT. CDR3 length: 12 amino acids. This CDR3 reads CARTTGDSPLHF. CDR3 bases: TGTGCCAGAACGACAGGAGATTCACCCCTCCACTTT.

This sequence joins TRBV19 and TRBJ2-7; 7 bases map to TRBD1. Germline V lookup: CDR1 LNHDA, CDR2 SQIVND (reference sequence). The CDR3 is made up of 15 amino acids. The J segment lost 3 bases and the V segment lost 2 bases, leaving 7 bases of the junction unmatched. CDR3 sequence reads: CASSISFRQGYEQYF. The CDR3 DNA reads TGTGCCAGTAGTATAAGCTTCAGACAGGGCTACGAGCAGTACTTC.

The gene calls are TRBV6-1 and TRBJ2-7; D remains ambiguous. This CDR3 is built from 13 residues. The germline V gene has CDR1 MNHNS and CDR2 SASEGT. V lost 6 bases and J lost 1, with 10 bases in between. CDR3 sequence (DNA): TGTGCCAGCAGCCCAGACAATTCCTACGAGCAGTACTTC. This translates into CASSPDNSYEQYF.

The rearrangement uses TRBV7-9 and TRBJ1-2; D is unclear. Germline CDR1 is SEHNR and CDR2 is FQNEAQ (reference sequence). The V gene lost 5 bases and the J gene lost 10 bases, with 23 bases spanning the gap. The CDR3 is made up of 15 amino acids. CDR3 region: CASSLRTGSERAYTF. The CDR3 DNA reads TGTGCCAGCAGCCTCCGGACGGGGTCAGAGAGAGCCTACACCTTC.

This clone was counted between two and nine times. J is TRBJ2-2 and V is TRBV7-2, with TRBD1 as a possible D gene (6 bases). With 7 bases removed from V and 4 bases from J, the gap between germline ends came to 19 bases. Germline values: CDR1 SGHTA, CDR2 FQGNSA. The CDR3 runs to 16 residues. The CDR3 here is CASIPSTGRSTGELFF. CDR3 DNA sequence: TGTGCCAGCATCCCGTCGACAGGCAGAAGCACCGGGGAGCTGTTTTTT.

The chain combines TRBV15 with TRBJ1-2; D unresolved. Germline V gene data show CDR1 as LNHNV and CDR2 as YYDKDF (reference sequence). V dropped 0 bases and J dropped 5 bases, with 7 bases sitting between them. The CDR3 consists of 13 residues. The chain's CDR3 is CATSRDNQYGYTF. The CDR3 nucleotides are TGTGCCACCAGCAGAGATAATCAGTATGGCTACACCTTC.

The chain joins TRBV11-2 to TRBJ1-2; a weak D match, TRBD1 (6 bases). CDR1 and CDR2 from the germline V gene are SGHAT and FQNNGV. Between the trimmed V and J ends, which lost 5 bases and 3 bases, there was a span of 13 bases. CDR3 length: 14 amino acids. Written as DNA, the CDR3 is TGTGCCAGCAGCCAGACAGAGGGGGACTATGGCTACACCTTC. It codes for CASSQTEGDYGYTF.

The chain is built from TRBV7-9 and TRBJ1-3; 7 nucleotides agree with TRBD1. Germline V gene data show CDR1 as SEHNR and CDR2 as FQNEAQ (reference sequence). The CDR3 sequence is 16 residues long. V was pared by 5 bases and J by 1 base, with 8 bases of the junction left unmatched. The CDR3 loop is CASSRDRVISGNTIYF. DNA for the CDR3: TGTGCCAGCAGCCGCGACAGGGTCATTTCTGGAAACACCATATATTTT.

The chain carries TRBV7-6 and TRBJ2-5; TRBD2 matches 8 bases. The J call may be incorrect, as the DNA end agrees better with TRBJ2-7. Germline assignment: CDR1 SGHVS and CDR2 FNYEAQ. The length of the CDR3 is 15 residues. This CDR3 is CASSPSGGPSYEQYF. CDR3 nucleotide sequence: TGTGCCAGCAGCCCGAGCGGGGGCCCCTCCTACGAGCAGTACTTC.

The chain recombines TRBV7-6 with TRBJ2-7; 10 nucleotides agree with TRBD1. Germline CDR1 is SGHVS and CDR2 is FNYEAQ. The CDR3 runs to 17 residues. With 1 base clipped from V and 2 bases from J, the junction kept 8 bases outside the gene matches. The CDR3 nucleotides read TGTGCCAGCAGCTTAGAGGGGGTCGGACAGGGGGCCTACGAGCAGTACTTC. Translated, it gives CASSLEGVGQGAYEQYF.

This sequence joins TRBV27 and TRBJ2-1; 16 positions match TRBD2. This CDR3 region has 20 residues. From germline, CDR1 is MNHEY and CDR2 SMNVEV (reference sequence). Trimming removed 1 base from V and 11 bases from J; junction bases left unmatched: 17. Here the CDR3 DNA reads TGTGCCAGCAGTTTATTGGGACTAGCGGGGGGGCCCACTCTATCCGACCAGCAGTTCTTC. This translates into CASSLLGLAGGPTLSDQQFF.

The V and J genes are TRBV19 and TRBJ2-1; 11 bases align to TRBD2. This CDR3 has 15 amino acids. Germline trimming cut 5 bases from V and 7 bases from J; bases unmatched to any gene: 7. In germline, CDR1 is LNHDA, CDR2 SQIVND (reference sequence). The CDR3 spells CASSRSGGGGNEQFF. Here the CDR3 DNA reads TGTGCCAGTAGTCGTAGCGGGGGGGGCGGGAATGAGCAGTTCTTC.

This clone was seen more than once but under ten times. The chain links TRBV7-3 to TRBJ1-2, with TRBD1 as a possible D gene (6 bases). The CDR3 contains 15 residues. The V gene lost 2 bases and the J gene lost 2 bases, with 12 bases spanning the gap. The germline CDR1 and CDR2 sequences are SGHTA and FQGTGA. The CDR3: CASSLWAGENYGYTF. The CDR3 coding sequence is TGTGCCAGCAGCTTATGGGCAGGGGAGAACTATGGCTACACCTTC.

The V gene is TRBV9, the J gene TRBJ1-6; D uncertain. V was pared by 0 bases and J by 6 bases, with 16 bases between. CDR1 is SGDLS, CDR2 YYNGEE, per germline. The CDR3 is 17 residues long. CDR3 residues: CASSVGRSPRVNSPLHF. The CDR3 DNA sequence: TGTGCCAGCAGCGTAGGCCGGAGCCCCCGGGTTAATTCACCCCTCCACTTT.

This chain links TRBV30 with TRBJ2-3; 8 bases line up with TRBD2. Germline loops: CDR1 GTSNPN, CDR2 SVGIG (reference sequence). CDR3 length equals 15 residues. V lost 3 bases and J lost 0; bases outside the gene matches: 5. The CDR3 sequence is CAWRLGLESTDTQYF. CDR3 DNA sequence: TGTGCCTGGAGGCTGGGACTAGAGAGCACAGATACGCAGTATTTT.